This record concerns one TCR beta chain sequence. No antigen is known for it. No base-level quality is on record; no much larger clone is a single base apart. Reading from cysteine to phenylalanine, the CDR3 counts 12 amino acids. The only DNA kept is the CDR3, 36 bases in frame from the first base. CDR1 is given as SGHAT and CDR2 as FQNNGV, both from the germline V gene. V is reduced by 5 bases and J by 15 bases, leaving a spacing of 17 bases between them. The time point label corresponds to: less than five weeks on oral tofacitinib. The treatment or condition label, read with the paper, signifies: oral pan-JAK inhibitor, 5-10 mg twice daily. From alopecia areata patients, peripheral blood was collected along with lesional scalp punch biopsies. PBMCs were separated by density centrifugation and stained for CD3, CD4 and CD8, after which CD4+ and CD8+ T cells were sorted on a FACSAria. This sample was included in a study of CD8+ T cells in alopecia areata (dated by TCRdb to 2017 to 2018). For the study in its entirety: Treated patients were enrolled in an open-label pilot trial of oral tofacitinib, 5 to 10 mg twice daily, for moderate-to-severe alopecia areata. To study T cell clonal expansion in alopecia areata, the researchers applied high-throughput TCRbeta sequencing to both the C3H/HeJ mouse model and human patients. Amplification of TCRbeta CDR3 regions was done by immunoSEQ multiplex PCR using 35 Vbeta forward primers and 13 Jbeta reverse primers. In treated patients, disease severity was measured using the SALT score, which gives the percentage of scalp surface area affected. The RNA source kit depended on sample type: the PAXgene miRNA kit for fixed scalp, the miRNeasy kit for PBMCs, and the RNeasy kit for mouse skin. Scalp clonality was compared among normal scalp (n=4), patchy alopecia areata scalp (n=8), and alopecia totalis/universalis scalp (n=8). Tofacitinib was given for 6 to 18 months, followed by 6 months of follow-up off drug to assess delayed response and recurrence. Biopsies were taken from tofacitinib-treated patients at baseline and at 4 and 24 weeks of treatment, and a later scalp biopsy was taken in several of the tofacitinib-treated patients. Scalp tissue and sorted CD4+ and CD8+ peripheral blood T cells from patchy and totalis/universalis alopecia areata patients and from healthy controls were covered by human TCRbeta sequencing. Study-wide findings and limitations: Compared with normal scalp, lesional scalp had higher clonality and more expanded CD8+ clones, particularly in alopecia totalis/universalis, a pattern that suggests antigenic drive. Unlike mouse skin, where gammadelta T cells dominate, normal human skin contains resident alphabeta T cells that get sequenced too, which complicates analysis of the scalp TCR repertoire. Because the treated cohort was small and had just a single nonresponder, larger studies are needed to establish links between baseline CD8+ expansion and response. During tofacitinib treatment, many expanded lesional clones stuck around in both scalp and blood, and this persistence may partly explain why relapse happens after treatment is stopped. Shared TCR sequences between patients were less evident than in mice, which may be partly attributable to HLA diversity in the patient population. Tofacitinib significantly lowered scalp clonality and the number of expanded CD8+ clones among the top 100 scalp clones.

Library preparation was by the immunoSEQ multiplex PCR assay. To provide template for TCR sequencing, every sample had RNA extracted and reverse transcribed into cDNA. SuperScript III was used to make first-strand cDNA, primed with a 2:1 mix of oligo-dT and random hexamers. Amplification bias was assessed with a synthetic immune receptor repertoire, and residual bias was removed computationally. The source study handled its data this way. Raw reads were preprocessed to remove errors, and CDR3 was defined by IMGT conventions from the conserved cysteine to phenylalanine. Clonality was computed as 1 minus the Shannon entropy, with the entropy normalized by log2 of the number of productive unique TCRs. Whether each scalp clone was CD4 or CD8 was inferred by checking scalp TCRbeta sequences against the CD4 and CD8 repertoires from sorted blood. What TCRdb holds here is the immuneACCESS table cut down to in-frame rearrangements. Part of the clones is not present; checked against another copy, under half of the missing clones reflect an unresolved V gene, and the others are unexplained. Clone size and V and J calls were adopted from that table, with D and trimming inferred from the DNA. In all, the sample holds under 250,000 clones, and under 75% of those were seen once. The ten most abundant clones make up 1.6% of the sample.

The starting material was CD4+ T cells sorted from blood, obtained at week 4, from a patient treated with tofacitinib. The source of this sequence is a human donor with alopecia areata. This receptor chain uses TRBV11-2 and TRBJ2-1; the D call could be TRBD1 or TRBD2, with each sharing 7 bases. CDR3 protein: CASSPWEGAGFF. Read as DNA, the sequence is TGTGCCAGCAGCCCCTGGGAGGGGGCGGGGTTCTTC.